Given below is one T cell receptor (beta chain) in context. Its specificity is not known. Libraries were prepared by immunoSEQ multiplex PCR; TCRdb keeps only in-frame clonotypes and omits some of them. The repertoire has about 74,000 clones, approximately 77% of them found once; the top ten carry roughly 1.9%. V lost 0 bases to trimming and J lost 3 bases; unmatched junction nucleotides: 5. The CDR3 is 16 amino acids. Germline CDR1 is LNHNV and CDR2 is YYDKDF (reference sequence). This entry is derived from a study of vaccination effects on CD4 cells after COVID-19. Study details: A density of roughly 2 million PBMC per well was used; these cells were cultured with approximately 9.3 IU/ml IL-2 and around 9.6 ug/ml peptides. Study-wide results and caveats: Late post-vaccination, clones induced by infection and those induced by vaccine underwent marked clonal contraction.

On approximately day 9 of culture, CD4+ T cells were separated out. Fresh IL-2-containing medium replaced half the medium on days 3 and 7. This specimen was CD4+ T cells from PBMCs cultured without peptide, taken before COVID-19 vaccination. This receptor was obtained from a human donor who received a COVID-19 vaccine. V and J are TRBV15 and TRBJ1-5, with TRBD1 matching over 7 bases. The CDR3, as DNA: TGTGCCACCAGCAGAGATGGGGACAGTATCAATCAGCCCCAGCATTTT. Translating it yields CATSRDGDSINQPQHF. The whole variable domain, remainder taken from reference TRBV15 and TRBJ1-5, is DAMVIQNPRYQVTQFGKPVTLSCSQTLNHNVMYWYQQKSSQAPKLLFHYYDKDFNNEADTPDNFQSRRPNTSFCFLDIRSPGLGDTAMYLCATSRDGDSINQPQHFGDGTRLSIL.